The TCR beta chain under discussion was sequenced for a study of blood T cell repertoires in COVID-19. Study summary: Acute and convalescent COVID-19 samples came from the United States, Italy and Spain. PBMCs, B-cell-depleted T cells, or T cells provided the cDNA or gDNA that made up the material.

Original handling: It was from reference gene primer amplification that nucleated cell counts were estimated. Profiled with immunoSEQ multiplex PCR; TCRdb holds only in-frame clones, not every one. V, J and clone size are those of that table, while D and trimming were read from the DNA. The sample shows about 210,000 clones, 92% of them seen only once. Germline loops: CDR1 GTSNPN, CDR2 SVGIG (reference sequence). CDR3 length: 16 residues. V lost 3 bases, J lost 1 base, and 6 bases stayed unmatched. This sequence originates from a young man with acute or convalescent COVID-19. Specimen: peripheral blood. The genes are TRBV30 and TRBJ2-2; 9 nucleotides agree with TRBD1. CDR3 DNA: TGTGCCTGGAGGGTACAGGGGGCAAGGAACACCGGGGAGCTGTTTTTT. It is translated as CAWRVQGARNTGELFF. Full variable domain (outside the CDR3, taken from reference TRBV30 and TRBJ2-2): SQTIHQWPATLVQPVGSPLSLECTVEGTSNPNLYWYRQAAGRGLQLLFYSVGIGQISSEVPQNLSASRPQDRQFILSSKKLLLSDSGFYLCAWRVQGARNTGELFFGEGSRLTVL.